Below are 7 T cell receptor beta chains sequenced from a single sample in a study of shared clonotypes between healthy human individuals. Here immunoSEQ multiplex PCR was the method, and the copy in TCRdb shows in-frame clones only, minus some. Here the sample spans approximately 2,200,000 clones, about 93% being singletons. Positively selected for CCR7, the CD45RO-negative cells used as naive CD8 cells excluded terminally differentiated effector memory CD45RA+ cells. Sequenced: naive CD8+ T cells from PBMCs. These TCRs come from a man aged 18 to 35 in good health. Some clones in this sample may be carry-over from other donors' samples.

The V and J genes are TRBV10-3 and TRBJ1-2; D remains unclear. V lost 0 bases and J 8 bases, leaving 7 bases between the germline ends. This CDR3 has 12 amino acids. Germline CDR1 is ENHRY and CDR2 is SYGVKD. CDR3 nucleotide sequence: TGTGCCATCAGTGAGTCGAATAGCGGCTACACCTTC. This sequence encodes CAISESNSGYTF.

This chain links TRBV11-2 with TRBJ2-5; TRBD1 or TRBD2 may be the D gene (5 bases each). Trimming stripped 0 bases from V and 7 bases from J, with 12 bases between. The CDR3 is 14 amino acids. Germline CDR1 SGHAT, CDR2 FQNNGV. CDR3: CASSLDWQRGTQYF. The CDR3 DNA sequence: TGTGCCAGCAGCTTAGATTGGCAGAGGGGGACCCAGTACTTC.

The rearrangement joins TRBV27 to TRBJ2-1; 7 bases are a match to TRBD1. Germline CDR1 is MNHEY and CDR2 is SMNVEV (reference sequence). V shed 7 bases, J shed 14 bases, and the junction held 14 bases outside the gene matches. The CDR3 has 13 amino acids. CDR3 region: CASINMTTGFKFF. The CDR3 DNA follows: TGTGCCAGCATCAATATGACGACAGGGTTCAAGTTCTTC.

The rearrangement uses TRBV10-3 and TRBJ1-5; a weak D match, TRBD1 (5 bases). CDR1 is ENHRY and CDR2 is SYGVKD in the germline V gene. Trimming cost V 11 bases and J 6 bases, with 17 bases left between them. CDR3 length: 13 residues. The CDR3 is CAAGTSGLQPQHF. Here the CDR3 DNA reads TGTGCCGCCGGGACGTCAGGGCTTCAGCCCCAGCATTTT.

The chain employs TRBV2 and TRBJ2-7, with D possibly matching TRBD1 (6 bases). This CDR3 comprises 13 residues. Trimming stripped 8 bases from V and 2 bases from J, with 13 bases between. CDR1 is SNHLY, CDR2 FYNNEI, per germline. The CDR3: CASRYRVTYEQYF. The DNA of the CDR3 is TGTGCCAGCCGCTACAGGGTGACCTACGAGCAGTACTTC. The complete variable domain, with remaining parts taken from reference TRBV2 and TRBJ2-7, reads EPEVTQTPSHQVTQMGQEVILRCVPISNHLYFYWYRQILGQKVEFLVSFYNNEISEKSEIFDDQFSVERPDGSNFTLKIRSTKLEDSAMYFCASRYRVTYEQYFGPGTRLTVT.

The chain combines TRBV27 with TRBJ2-1, with 7 bases fitting TRBD1. This CDR3 comprises 17 residues. The V and J ends lost 5 bases and 0 bases, in that order; junction bases with no gene match: 10. CDR1 is MNHEY and CDR2 is SMNVEV in the germline V gene (reference sequence). CDR3 in amino acids: CASSNLPGQSSYNEQFF. CDR3 sequence (DNA): TGTGCCAGCAGTAATCTCCCGGGACAGAGCTCCTACAATGAGCAGTTCTTC.

This clone was seen once. At one of its ends the junction is not consistent with the germline gene, which may arise from a read error. The chain combines TRBV11-2 with TRBJ2-4; possible D gene TRBD1, 5 bases. Per the germline V gene, CDR1 is SGHAT and CDR2 is FQNNGV. This CDR3 is built from 15 residues. The CDR3 spells CASNLGHVGKNIQYF. The CDR3 DNA reads as TGTGCCAGCAACTTAGGACATGTGGGCAAAAACATTCAGTACTTC. Variable domain in full (rest from reference TRBV11-2 and TRBJ2-4): EAGVAQSPRYKIIEKRQSVAFWCNPISGHATLYWYQQILGQGPKLLIQFQNNGVVDDSQLPKDRFSAERLKGVDSTLKIQPAKLEDSAVYLCASNLGHVGKNIQYFGAGTRLSVL.